This paragraph covers one TCR beta chain sequence. The data belong to a study of technical replicates of blood from several donors. V lost 3 bases and J lost 5, with 11 bases in between. Germline values: CDR1 SGHNT, CDR2 YYREEE (reference sequence). The CDR3 has 13 amino acids. TCRdb keeps only in-frame clones here, not all; method: immunoSEQ multiplex PCR. Of around 76,000 clones in the sample, roughly 97% were seen once. The chain links TRBV5-4 to TRBJ1-1; D not resolved. This TCR came from a human donor in good health. The sequenced sample consisted of T cells isolated from PBMCs. This chain's CDR3 is CASSYMEKTEAFF. For the CDR3, the DNA is TGTGCCAGCAGCTACATGGAGAAGACTGAAGCTTTCTTT. The entire variable domain, with the rest obtained from reference TRBV5-4 and TRBJ1-1, is as follows: ETGVTQSPTHLIKTRGQQVTLRCSSQSGHNTVSWYQQALGQGPQFIFQYYREEENGRGNFPPRFSGLQFPNYSSELNVNALELDDSALYLCASSYMEKTEAFFGQGTRLTVV.